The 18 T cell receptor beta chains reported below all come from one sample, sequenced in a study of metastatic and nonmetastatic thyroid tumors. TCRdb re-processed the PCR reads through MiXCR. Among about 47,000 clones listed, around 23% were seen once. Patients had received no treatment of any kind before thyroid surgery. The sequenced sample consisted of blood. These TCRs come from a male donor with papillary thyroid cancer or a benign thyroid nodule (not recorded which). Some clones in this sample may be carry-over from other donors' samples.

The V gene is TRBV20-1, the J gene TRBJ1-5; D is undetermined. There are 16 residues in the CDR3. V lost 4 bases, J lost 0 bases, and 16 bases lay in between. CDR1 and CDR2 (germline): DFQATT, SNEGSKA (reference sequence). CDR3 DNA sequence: TGCAGTGCTACCTCTCCGCATACCTATAGCAATCAGCCCCAGCATTTT. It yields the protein CSATSPHTYSNQPQHF.

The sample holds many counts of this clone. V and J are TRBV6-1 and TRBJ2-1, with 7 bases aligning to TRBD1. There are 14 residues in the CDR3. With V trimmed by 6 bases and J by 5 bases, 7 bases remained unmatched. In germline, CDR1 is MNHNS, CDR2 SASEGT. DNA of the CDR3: TGTGCCAGCAGACCCTCCGGGACAGACAATGAGCAGTTCTTC. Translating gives CASRPSGTDNEQFF.

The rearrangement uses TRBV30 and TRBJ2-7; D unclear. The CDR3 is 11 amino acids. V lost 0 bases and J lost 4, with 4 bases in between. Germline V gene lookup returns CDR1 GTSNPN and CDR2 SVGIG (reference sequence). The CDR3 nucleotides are TGTGCCTGGAGTGTTCAATACGAGCAGTACTTC. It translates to CAWSVQYEQYF.

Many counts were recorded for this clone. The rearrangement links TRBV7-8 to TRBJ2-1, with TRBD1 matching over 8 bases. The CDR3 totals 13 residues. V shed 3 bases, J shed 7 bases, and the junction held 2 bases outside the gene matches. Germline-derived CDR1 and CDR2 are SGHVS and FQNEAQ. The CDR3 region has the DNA TGTGCCAGCAGCTTCCAGGGGGCTAATGAGCAGTTCTTC. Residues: CASSFQGANEQFF.

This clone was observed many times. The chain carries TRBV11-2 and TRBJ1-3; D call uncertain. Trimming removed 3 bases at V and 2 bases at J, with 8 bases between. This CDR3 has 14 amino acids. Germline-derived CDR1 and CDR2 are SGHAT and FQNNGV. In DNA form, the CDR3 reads TGTGCCAGCAGCTTGGTAGGGACTGGAAACACCATATATTTT. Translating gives CASSLVGTGNTIYF.

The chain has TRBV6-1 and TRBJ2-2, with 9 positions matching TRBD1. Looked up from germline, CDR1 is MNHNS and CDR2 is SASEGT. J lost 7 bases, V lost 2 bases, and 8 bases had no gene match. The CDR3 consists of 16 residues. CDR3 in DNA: TGTGCCAGCAGTGAACCTCCGGGACAGGGACTCGGGGAGCTGTTTTTT. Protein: CASSEPPGQGLGELFF.

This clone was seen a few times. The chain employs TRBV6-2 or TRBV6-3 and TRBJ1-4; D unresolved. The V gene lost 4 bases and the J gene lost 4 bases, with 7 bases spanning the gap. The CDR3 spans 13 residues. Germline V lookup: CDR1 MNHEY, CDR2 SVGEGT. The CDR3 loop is CASSSWFNEKLFF. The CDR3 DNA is TGTGCCAGCAGTTCATGGTTTAATGAAAAACTGTTTTTT.

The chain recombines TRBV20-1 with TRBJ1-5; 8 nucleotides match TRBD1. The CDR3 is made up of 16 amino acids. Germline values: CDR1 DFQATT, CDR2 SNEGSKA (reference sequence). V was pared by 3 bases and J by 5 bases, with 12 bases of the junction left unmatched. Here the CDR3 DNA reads TGCAGTGCTAGCGACAGGGGATGGGATTTTGATCAGCCCCAGCATTTT. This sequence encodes CSASDRGWDFDQPQHF.

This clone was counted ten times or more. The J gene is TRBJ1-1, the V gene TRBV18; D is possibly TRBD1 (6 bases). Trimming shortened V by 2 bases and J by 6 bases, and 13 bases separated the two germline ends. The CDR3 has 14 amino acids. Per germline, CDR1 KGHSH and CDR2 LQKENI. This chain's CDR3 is CASSPNGGAAEAFF. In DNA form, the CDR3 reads TGTGCCAGCTCACCAAACGGGGGGGCAGCTGAAGCTTTCTTT.

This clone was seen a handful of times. Written as DNA, the CDR3 is TGTGCCTGGGGGACAGGGAGGAGGAGGAACTACGAGCAGTACTTC. Protein product: CAWGTGRRRNYEQYF. The chain carries TRBV30 and TRBJ2-7, with 9 bases matching TRBD1. The CDR3 runs to 15 residues. Unmatched junction bases numbered 11, after V lost 5 bases and J lost 3 bases. The germline gives CDR1 GTSNPN, CDR2 SVGIG (reference sequence).

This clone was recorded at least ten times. The CDR3 loop is CASSPDSGGGNTIYF. CDR3 DNA: TGTGCCAGCAGCCCAGACTCGGGAGGCGGAAACACCATATATTTT. The chain uses TRBV4-2 and TRBJ1-3; no firm D call. The V and J ends lost 4 bases and 4 bases respectively, with 14 bases between them. The CDR3 consists of 15 residues. Germline loops: CDR1 LGHNA, CDR2 YNFKEQ.

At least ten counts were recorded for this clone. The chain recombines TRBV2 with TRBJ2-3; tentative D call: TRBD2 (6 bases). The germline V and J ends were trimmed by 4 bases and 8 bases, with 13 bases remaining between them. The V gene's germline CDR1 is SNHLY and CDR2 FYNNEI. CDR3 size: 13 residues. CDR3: CASSGQETSTQYF. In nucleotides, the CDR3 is TGTGCCAGCAGTGGTCAGGAGACTAGTACGCAGTATTTT.

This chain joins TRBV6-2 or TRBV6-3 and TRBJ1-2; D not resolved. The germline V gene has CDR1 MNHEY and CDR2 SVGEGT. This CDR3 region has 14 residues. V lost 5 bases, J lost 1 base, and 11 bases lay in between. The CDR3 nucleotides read TGTGCCAGCAGTGATGGTCCCATTAACTATGGCTACACCTTC. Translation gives CASSDGPINYGYTF.

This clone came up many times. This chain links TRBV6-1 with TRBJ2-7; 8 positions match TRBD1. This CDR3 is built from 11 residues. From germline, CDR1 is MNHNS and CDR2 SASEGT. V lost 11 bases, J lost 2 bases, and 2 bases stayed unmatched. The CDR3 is CAAQGAYEQYF. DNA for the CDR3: TGTGCCGCACAGGGGGCCTACGAGCAGTACTTC.

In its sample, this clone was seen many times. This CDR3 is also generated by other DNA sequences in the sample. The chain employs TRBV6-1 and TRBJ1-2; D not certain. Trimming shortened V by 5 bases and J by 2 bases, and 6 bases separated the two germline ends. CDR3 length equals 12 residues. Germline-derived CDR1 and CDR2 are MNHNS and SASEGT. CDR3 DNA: TGTGCCAGCAGTAACGGGAACTATGGCTACACCTTC. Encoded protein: CASSNGNYGYTF.

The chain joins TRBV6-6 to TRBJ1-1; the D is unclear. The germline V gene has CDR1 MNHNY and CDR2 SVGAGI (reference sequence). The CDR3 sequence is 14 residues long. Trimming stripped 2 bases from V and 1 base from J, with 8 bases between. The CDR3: CASSYDGTNTEAFF. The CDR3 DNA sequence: TGTGCCAGCAGTTACGACGGAACGAACACTGAAGCTTTCTTT.

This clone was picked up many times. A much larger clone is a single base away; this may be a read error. This CDR3 reads CASREQGLSEKLVF. The CDR3 coding sequence is TGCGCCAGCAGAGAACAGGGGTTAAGTGAAAAACTGGTTTTT. This chain joins TRBV10-1 and TRBJ1-4; 7 nucleotides align to TRBD1. The CDR3 sequence is 14 residues long. Looked up from germline, CDR1 is WNHNN and CDR2 is SYGVQD (reference sequence).

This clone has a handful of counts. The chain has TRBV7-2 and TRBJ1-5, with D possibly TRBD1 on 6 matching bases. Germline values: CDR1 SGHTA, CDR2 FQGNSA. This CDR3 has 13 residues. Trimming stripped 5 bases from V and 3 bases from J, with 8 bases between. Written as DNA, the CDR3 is TGTGCCAGCAGCCGGGACAACAATCAGCCCCAGCATTTT. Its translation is CASSRDNNQPQHF.